This TCR beta chain was sequenced in a study of blood T cells in healthy people across ages. Turning to the study itself: Researchers report that template switching captured about one barcoded beta molecule per two T cells.

A J-beta primer mix and a sample-barcoded 5' primer were used in a second PCR of about 7 to 11 cycles. TCRdb passed the 5' RACE reads through MiXCR, listing each CDR3 protein once. There are over 1.5 million distinct CDR3 sequences in the sample; around 50% occur only once, and 2.1% lies in the top ten. The V gene's germline CDR1 is DFQATT and CDR2 SNEGSKA (reference sequence). CDR3 length: 15 residues. The ends were cut back, 0 bases at V and 9 bases at J, with 15 bases in the middle. Study-wide results and caveats: With unsorted PBMCs, a conclusive comparison of naive versus antigen-experienced cells was not possible.

This clonotype has a handful of counts. Its antigen is unidentified. The V call is TRBV20-1, the J call TRBJ1-6, with D possibly being TRBD1 (6 bases). The TCR was taken from a woman in her 40s in good health. Sequenced material: blood. The DNA of the CDR3 is TGCAGTGCTAGAGAGGACAACAGGGAAGCTTCACCCCTCCACTTT. Amino acid sequence: CSAREDNREASPLHF.